This TCR beta chain is from a study of blood T cell repertoires in COVID-19. Germline assignment: CDR1 SGDLS and CDR2 YYNGEE. Trimming took off 4 bases at V and 5 bases at J, with 10 bases between the two ends. The CDR3 contains 14 residues. Profiled with immunoSEQ multiplex PCR; TCRdb holds only in-frame clones, not every one. This table holds 230,000 or so clones, around 89% found once. This receptor was identified in a woman aged 35 to 49 with acute COVID-19. The chain joins TRBV9 to TRBJ1-6; TRBD1 is a possible D gene (5 bases). The sequenced sample consisted of PBMCs or T cells enriched from blood (not recorded which). The CDR3 region is CASSLGGNNSPLHF. CDR3 nucleotides: TGTGCCAGCAGCCTCGGGGGGAATAATTCACCCCTCCACTTT. The complete variable domain, with remaining parts taken from reference TRBV9 and TRBJ1-6, reads DSGVTQTPKHLITATGQRVTLRCSPRSGDLSVYWYQQSLDQGLQFLIQYYNGEERAKGNILERFSAQQFPDLHSELNLSSLELGDSALYFCASSLGGNNSPLHFGNGTRLTVT.